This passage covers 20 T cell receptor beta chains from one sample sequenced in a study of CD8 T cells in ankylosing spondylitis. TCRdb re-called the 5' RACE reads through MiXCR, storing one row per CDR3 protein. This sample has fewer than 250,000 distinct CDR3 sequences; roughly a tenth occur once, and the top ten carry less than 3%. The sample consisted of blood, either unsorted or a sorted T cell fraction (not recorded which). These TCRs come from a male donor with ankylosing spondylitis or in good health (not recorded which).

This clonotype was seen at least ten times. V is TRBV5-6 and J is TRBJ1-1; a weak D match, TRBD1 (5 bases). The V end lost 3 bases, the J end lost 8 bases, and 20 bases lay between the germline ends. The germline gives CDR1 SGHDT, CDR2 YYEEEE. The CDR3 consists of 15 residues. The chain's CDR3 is CASSSLGATRPEAFF. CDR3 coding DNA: TGTGCCAGCAGCTCCCTCGGGGCCACAAGGCCAGAAGCTTTCTTT.

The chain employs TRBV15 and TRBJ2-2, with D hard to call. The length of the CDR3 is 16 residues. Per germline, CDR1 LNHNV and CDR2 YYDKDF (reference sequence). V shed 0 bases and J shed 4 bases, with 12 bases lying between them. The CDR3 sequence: CATSRDQQQLTGELFF. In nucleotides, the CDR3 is TGTGCCACCAGCAGAGATCAACAACAGCTCACCGGGGAGCTGTTTTTT.

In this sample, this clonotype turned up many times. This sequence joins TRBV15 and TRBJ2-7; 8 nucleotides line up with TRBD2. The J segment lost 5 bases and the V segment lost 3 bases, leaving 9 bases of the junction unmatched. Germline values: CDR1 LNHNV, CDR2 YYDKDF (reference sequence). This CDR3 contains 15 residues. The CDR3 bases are TGTGCCACCAGCAGTACAGCGGGAGAGGGCGACGAGCAGTACTTC. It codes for CATSSTAGEGDEQYF.

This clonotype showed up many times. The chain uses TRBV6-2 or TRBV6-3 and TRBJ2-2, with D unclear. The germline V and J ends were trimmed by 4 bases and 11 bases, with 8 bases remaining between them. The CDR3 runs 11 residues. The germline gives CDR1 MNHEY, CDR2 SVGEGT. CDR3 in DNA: TGTGCCAGCAGTTTCCACCTAGAGCTGTTTTTT. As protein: CASSFHLELFF.

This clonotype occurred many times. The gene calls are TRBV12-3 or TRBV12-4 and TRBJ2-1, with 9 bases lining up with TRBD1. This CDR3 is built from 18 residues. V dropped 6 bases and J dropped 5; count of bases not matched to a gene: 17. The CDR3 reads CASSILLTRTGEHNEQFF. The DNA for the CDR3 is TGTGCCAGCAGCATACTCCTGACTAGGACAGGGGAACACAATGAGCAGTTCTTC.

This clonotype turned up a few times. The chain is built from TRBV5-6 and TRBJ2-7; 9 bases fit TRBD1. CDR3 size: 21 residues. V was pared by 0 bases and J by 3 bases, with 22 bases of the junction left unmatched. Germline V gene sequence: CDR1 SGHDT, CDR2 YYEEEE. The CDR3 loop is CASSLGFLGTGRPNEYYEQYF. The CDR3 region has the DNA TGTGCCAGCAGCTTGGGATTTCTTGGGACAGGGCGCCCCAATGAGTACTACGAGCAGTACTTC.

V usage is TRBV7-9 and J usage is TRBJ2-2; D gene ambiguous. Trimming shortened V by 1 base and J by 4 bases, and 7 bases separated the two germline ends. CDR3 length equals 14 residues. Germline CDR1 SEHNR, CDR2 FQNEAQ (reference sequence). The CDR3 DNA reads TGTGCCAGCAGCTTAGTGTTCGGCACCGGGGAGCTGTTTTTT. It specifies CASSLVFGTGELFF.

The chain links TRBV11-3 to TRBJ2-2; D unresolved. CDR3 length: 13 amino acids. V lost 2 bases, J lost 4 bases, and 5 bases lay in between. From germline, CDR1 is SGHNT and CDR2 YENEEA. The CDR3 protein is CASSLRATGELFF. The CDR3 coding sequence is TGTGCCAGCAGCTTACGCGCCACCGGGGAGCTGTTTTTT.

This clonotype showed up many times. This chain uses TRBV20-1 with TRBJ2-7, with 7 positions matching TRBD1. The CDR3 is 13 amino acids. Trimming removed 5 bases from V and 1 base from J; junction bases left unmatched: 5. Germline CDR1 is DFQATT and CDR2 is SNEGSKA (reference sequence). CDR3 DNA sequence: TGCAGTGCTTCGGGGACAGCGTCCTACGAGCAGTACTTC. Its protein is CSASGTASYEQYF.

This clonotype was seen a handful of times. The CDR3, as DNA: TGTGCCTGGATTACAACAGGGGGTGTGGATAATTCACCCCTCCACTTT. It is translated as CAWITTGGVDNSPLHF. J is TRBJ1-6 and V is TRBV30; 8 bases match TRBD1. Looked up from germline, CDR1 is GTSNPN and CDR2 is SVGIG (reference sequence). V was pared by 4 bases and J by 5 bases, with 10 bases of the junction left unmatched. This CDR3 comprises 16 residues.

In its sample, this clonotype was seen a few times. The CDR3 bases are TGCGCCAGCAGCCAAGTATGGGGGCTGAACAATCAGCCCCAGCATTTT. This sequence encodes CASSQVWGLNNQPQHF. The chain employs TRBV4-1 and TRBJ1-5; a possible D gene is TRBD1 (6 bases). Germline-derived CDR1 and CDR2 are MGHRA and YSYEKL. Trimming removed 1 base at V and 3 bases at J, with 13 bases between. CDR3 length: 16 amino acids.

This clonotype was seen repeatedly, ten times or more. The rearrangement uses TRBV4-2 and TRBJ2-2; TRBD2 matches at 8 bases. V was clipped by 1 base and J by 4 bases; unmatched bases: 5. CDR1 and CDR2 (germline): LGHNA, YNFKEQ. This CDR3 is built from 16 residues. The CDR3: CASSQGWAGGTGELFF. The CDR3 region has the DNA TGTGCCAGCAGCCAAGGCTGGGCGGGGGGCACCGGGGAGCTGTTTTTT.

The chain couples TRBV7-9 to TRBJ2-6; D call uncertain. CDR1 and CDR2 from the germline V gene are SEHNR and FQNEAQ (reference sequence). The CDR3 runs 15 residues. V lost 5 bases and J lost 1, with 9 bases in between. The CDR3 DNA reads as TGTGCCAGCAGCGCCGGTTGGTCTGGGGCCAACGTCCTGACTTTC. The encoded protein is CASSAGWSGANVLTF.

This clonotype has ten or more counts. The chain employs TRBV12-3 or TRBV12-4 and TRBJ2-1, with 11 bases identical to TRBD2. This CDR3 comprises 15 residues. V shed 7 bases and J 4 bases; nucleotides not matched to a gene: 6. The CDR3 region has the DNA TGTGCCAGCACCATAGCTAGCGGGGGGTACAATGAGCAGTTCTTC. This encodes CASTIASGGYNEQFF.

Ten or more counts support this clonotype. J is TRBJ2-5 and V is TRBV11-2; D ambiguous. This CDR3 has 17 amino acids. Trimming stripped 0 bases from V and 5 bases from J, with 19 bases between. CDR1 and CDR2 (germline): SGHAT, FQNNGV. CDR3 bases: TGTGCCAGCAGCTTAGATTTGGCAGGTCGGAAGGAGGAGACCCAGTACTTC. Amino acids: CASSLDLAGRKEETQYF.

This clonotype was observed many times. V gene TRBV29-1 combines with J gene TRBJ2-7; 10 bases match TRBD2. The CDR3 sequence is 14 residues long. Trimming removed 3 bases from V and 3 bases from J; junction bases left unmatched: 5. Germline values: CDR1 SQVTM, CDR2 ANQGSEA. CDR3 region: CSVELAGGNYEQYF. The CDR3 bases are TGCAGCGTTGAGTTAGCGGGAGGAAACTACGAGCAGTACTTC.

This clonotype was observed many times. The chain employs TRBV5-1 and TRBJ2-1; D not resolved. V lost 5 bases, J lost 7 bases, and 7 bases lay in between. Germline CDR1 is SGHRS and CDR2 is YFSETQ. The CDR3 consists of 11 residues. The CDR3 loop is CASRLENEQFF. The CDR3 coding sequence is TGCGCCAGCAGACTGGAGAATGAGCAGTTCTTC.

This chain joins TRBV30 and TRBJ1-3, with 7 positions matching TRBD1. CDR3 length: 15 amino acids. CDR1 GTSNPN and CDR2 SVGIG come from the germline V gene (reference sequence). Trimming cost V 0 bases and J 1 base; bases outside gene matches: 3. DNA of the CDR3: TGTGCCTGGAGTGTAGGGGGCAATTCTGGAAACACCATATATTTT. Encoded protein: CAWSVGGNSGNTIYF.

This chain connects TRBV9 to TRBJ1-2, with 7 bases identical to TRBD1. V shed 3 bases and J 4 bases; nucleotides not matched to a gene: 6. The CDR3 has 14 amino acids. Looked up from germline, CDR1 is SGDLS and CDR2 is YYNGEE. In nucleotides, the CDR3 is TGTGCCAGCAGCGCCGGACAGGAAAGCTATGGCTACACCTTC. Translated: CASSAGQESYGYTF. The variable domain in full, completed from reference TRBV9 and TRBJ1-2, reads DSGVTQTPKHLITATGQRVTLRCSPRSGDLSVYWYQQSLDQGLQFLIQYYNGEERAKGNILERFSAQQFPDLHSELNLSSLELGDSALYFCASSAGQESYGYTFGSGTRLTVV.

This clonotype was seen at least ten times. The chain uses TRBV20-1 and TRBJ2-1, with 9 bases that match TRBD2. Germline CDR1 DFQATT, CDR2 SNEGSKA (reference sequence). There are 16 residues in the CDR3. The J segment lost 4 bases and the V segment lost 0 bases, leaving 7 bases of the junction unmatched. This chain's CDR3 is CSAREGSGSLYNEQFF. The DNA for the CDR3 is TGCAGTGCTAGAGAGGGTAGCGGGAGCCTTTACAATGAGCAGTTCTTC.